The rows below give T cell receptor beta chains drawn from one sample of a study of T cells after posttransplantation cyclophosphamide. TCRdb's table, derived via immunoSEQ multiplex PCR, lists solely in-frame clones and lacks some. This sample has tens of thousands of clones, each found more than once. The sequenced material came from PBMCs. All receptors come from a woman aged 55 to 70 in good health, CMV-negative, and a related stem cell transplant donor. CDR3s leave out the opening cysteine and the closing phenylalanine or tryptophan. Some rows mark clone size as missing; the rest say once, few, many or name a class of expanded clone.

ASRAGQTNSPLH TRBJ1-6 many TRBV27
ASSYPRVAKNIQY TRBJ2-4 - TRBV6-5
ASSVGESNQPQH TRBJ1-5 many TRBV5-1
ASSQAAGGATYEQY TRBJ2-7 many TRBV4-2
ASSFPGALGYT TRBJ1-2 many TRBV5-4
ASSLTGTVGTEAF TRBJ1-1 many TRBV5-1
ASSFVSGQWETQY TRBJ2-5 few TRBV5-1
AWNRDRGTPLH TRBJ1-6 - TRBV30
ASSTYRVYEQY TRBJ2-7 many TRBV5-6
ASSMTSGGEETQY TRBJ2-5 - TRBV5-4
ASSEGGETSRSYNEQF TRBJ2-1 many TRBV2
SAEGAEETQY TRBJ2-5 few TRBV29-1
ASSLQGNTEAF TRBJ1-1 many TRBV12-3/TRBV12-4
ASSLDRVEQF TRBJ2-1 many TRBV7-8
AWMSGTGYRDTQY TRBJ2-3 few TRBV30
ASSVRGTEQY TRBJ2-7 many TRBV2
ASSSGTSGQGEQY TRBJ2-7 many TRBV11-2
ASSPPAGLAKNIQY TRBJ2-4 many TRBV18
ASSFGQEETQY TRBJ2-5 many TRBV28
ASSQGAQGANVLT TRBJ2-6 - TRBV5-1
ASSLWGTGDNEQF TRBJ2-1 many TRBV5-4
ASSLLSGGRGEQY TRBJ2-7 many TRBV27